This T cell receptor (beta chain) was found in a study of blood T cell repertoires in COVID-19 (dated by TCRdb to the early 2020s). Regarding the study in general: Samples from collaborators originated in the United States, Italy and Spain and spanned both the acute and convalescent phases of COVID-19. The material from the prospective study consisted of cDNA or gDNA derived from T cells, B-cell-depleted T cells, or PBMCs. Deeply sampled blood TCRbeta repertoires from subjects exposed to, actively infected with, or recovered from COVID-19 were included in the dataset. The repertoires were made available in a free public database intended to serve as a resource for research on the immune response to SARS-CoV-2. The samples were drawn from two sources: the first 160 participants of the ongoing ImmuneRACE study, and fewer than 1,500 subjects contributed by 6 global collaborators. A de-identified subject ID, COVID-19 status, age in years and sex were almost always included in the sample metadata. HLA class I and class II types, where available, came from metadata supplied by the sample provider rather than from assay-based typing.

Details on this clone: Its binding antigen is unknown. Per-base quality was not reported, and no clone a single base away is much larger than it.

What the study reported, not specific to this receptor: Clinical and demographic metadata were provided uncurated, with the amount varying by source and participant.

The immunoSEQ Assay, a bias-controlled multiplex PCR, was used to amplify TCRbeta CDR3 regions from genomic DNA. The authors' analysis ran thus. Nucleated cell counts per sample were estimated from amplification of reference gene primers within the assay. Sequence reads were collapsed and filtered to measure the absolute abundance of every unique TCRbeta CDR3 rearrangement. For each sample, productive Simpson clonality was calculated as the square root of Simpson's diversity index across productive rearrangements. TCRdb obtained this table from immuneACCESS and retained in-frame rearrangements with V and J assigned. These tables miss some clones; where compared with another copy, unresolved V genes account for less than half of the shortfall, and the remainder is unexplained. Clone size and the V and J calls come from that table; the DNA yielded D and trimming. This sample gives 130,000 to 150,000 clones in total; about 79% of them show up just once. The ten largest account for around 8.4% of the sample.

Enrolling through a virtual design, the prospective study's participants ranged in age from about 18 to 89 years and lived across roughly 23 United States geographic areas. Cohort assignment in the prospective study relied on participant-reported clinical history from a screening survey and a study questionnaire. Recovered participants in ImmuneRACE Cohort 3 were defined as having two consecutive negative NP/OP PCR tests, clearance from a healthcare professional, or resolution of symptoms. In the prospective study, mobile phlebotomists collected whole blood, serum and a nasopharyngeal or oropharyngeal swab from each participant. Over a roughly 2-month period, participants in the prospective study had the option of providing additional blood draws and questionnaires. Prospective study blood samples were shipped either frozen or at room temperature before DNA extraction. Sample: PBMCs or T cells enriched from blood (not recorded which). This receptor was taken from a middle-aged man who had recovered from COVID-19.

The DNA reads as follows: TGTGCCAGGACCGATCGGGGATCTATGAACACTGAAGCTTTCTTT. Its protein reads: CARTDRGSMNTEAFF. Recombination linked TRBV7-3 to TRBJ1-1; no D gene call is confident. CDR1 SGHTA and CDR2 FQGTGA were looked up in the germline V gene. The germline ends are 17 bases apart after V is trimmed by 9 bases and J by 0 bases. Inclusive of the bounding cysteine and phenylalanine, the CDR3 is 15 residues long. Just CDR3 DNA is preserved here, 45 bases in frame from base 1.